The entry below describes one T cell receptor beta chain. The antigen is not known. The data belong to a study of response to subunit inactivated influenza vaccine. General study results and limits: Researchers suggested that each seasonal influenza vaccination recruits few new T cells.

From the RT-PCR reads, TCRdb called clonotypes with MiXCR, one entry per CDR3 protein. Of 450,000 to 600,000 distinct CDR3 sequences listed, 7.5% to 8.5% were seen once; the top ten hold around 13%. Germline CDR1 SGHTA, CDR2 FQGNSA. V gave up 5 bases and J gave up 4 bases, with 18 bases separating them. The CDR3 consists of 15 residues. This chain joins TRBV7-2 and TRBJ2-7; weak D call: TRBD2 (6 bases). The sequence came from a man aged 50 to 75 who received an inactivated influenza vaccine. The specimen was PBMCs from blood, collected around 25 months after vaccination. The CDR3: CASSGGVARGYEQYF. The CDR3 DNA is TGTGCCAGCAGCGGGGGTGTTGCGCGGGGATACGAGCAGTACTTC. Drawing the rest from reference TRBV7-2 and TRBJ2-7, the complete variable domain is GAGVSQSPSNKVTEKGKDVELRCDPISGHTALYWYRQSLGQGLEFLIYFQGNSAPDKSGLPSDRFSAERTGGSVSTLTIQRTQQEDSAVYLCASSGGVARGYEQYFGPGTRLTVT.